Below, 13 T cell receptor beta chains from the same sample are listed, as sequenced in a study of STAT5B mutations in CD4+ large granular lymphocyte leukemia. Sequenced by immunoSEQ multiplex PCR; TCRdb stores in-frame clones only, minus some. The sample lists tens of thousands of clones; about four fifths were seen once. The sample consisted of CD4+ T cells from blood buffy coats. The receptors were sampled from a human donor in good health.

The sample holds a few counts of this clone. V usage is TRBV25-1 and J usage is TRBJ1-3; the D is unclear. CDR3 length: 14 residues. V was clipped by 1 base and J by 2 bases, with 6 bases between them. CDR1 is MGHDK and CDR2 is SYGVNS in the germline V gene. CDR3 sequence: CASSEWSTGNTIYF. CDR3 nucleotide sequence: TGTGCCAGCAGTGAATGGTCTACTGGAAACACCATATATTTT. Combining the CDR3 with reference TRBV25-1 and TRBJ1-3 gives the whole variable domain EADIYQTPRYLVIGTGKKITLECSQTMGHDKMYWYQQDPGMELHLIHYSYGVNSTEKGDLSSESTVSRIRTEHFPLTLESARPSHTSQYLCASSEWSTGNTIYFGEGSWLTVV.

The chain carries TRBV7-8 and TRBJ2-7; 7 bases align to TRBD1. Germline-derived CDR1 and CDR2 are SGHVS and FQNEAQ. The CDR3 has 15 residues. With 5 bases clipped from V and 2 bases from J, the junction kept 9 bases outside the gene matches. This chain's CDR3 is CASSRGQELTYEQYF. CDR3 DNA: TGTGCCAGCAGCCGAGGACAGGAACTAACCTACGAGCAGTACTTC.

V and J are TRBV5-6 and TRBJ1-5; 8 bases align to TRBD1. The CDR3 loop spans 17 amino acids. Germline lookup yields CDR1 SGHDT and CDR2 YYEEEE. The V segment lost 3 bases and the J segment 4 bases; nucleotides outside the gene matches: 12. In DNA, the CDR3 is TGTGCCAGCAGCTCCAGCGGGGGGACAGGAGGGAATCAGCCCCAGCATTTT. This translates into CASSSSGGTGGNQPQHF.

The rearrangement joins TRBV6-1 to TRBJ2-7, with D possibly being TRBD1 (7 bases). The germline V and J ends were trimmed by 6 bases and 4 bases, with 13 bases remaining between them. The CDR3 extends over 13 amino acids. In germline, CDR1 is MNHNS, CDR2 SASEGT. CDR3 sequence (DNA): TGTGCCAGCAGGGGCAGGGGGGAATACGAGCAGTACTTC. Encoded protein: CASRGRGEYEQYF.

The chain couples TRBV28 to TRBJ2-2, with a tentative D call TRBD1 (6 bases). Germline V CDR1 and CDR2: MDHEN, SYDVKM. Trimming cost V 4 bases and J 1 base, with 13 bases left between them. The length of the CDR3 is 16 residues. This CDR3 is CASSSPGQLNTGELFF. DNA of the CDR3: TGTGCCAGCAGTTCGCCGGGACAACTGAACACCGGGGAGCTGTTTTTT.

The chain uses TRBV18 and TRBJ2-7; D gene unclear. This CDR3 spans 12 amino acids. With 5 bases removed from V and 0 bases from J, the gap between germline ends came to 5 bases. The V gene's germline CDR1 is KGHSH and CDR2 LQKENI. The CDR3 coding sequence is TGTGCCAGCTCAACGGGCTCCTACGAGCAGTACTTC. This translates into CASSTGSYEQYF.

This clone has just a few counts. The chain couples TRBV5-1 to TRBJ1-5; no clear D gene. Trimming cost V 0 bases and J 5 bases, with 6 bases left between them. The CDR3 extends over 13 amino acids. Germline V lookup: CDR1 SGHRS, CDR2 YFSETQ. CDR3 coding DNA: TGCGCCAGCAGCTTGGAAGTGGATCAGCCCCAGCATTTT. Amino acids: CASSLEVDQPQHF.

The V gene is TRBV7-2, the J gene TRBJ2-3; 9 bases agree with TRBD2. The CDR3 runs 15 residues. Germline CDR1 and CDR2: SGHTA and FQGNSA. The J segment lost 4 bases and the V segment lost 4 bases, leaving 6 bases of the junction unmatched. The CDR3 loop is CASSSVAGVPDTQYF. CDR3 sequence (DNA): TGTGCCAGCAGCTCCGTAGCGGGAGTCCCAGATACGCAGTATTTT.

This clone has a single count. J is TRBJ1-3 and V is TRBV7-8; D gene unclear. Per the germline V gene, CDR1 is SGHVS and CDR2 is FQNEAQ. The V gene lost 2 bases and the J gene lost 0 bases, with 11 bases spanning the gap. The CDR3 covers 16 residues. This CDR3 is CASSLYVSPSGNTIYF. The CDR3 region has the DNA TGTGCCAGCAGCTTATACGTCAGTCCCTCTGGAAACACCATATATTTT.

The rearrangement links TRBV5-6 to TRBJ1-2; D call uncertain. Trimming removed 2 bases from V and 4 bases from J, with 12 bases in between. Germline values: CDR1 SGHDT, CDR2 YYEEEE. CDR3 length: 14 residues. CDR3 in amino acids: CASSFAEVGYGYTF. In nucleotides, the CDR3 is TGTGCCAGCAGCTTCGCCGAAGTAGGCTATGGCTACACCTTC.

This clone was seen just once. The chain has TRBV28 and TRBJ2-4; the match to TRBD2 covers 9 bases. This CDR3 has 15 residues. CDR1 and CDR2 (germline): MDHEN, SYDVKM. V gave up 2 bases and J gave up 9 bases; unmatched junction bases: 8. The CDR3: CASSLPSGGGGIQYF. The DNA for the CDR3 is TGTGCCAGCAGTTTACCGTCCGGCGGGGGGGGCATTCAGTACTTC.

This clone was detected only once. The rearrangement uses TRBV6-5 and TRBJ2-2; 9 bases align to TRBD1. Germline CDR1 reads MNHEY; CDR2 reads SVGAGI. J was trimmed by 5 bases and V by 6 bases; bases with no gene match: 7. This CDR3 comprises 15 residues. The CDR3 coding sequence is TGTGCCAGCAGGGAGGGACAGGGAGATACCGGGGAGCTGTTTTTT. Protein: CASREGQGDTGELFF.

The chain couples TRBV19 to TRBJ1-1, with D perhaps TRBD1 (5 bases). The V and J ends lost 3 bases and 0 bases respectively, with 8 bases between them. Germline CDR1 is LNHDA and CDR2 is SQIVND (reference sequence). This CDR3 region has 14 residues. The CDR3 DNA reads TGTGCCAGTAGTATGGGACGGATGAACACTGAAGCTTTCTTT. It specifies CASSMGRMNTEAFF. Combining the CDR3 with reference TRBV19 and TRBJ1-1 gives the whole variable domain DGGITQSPKYLFRKEGQNVTLSCEQNLNHDAMYWYRQDPGQGLRLIYYSQIVNDFQKGDIAEGYSVSREKKESFPLTVTSAQKNPTAFYLCASSMGRMNTEAFFGQGTRLTVV.